The 32 T cell receptor beta chains below all came from one sample that was sequenced in a study of cytomegalovirus exposure and HLA in healthy donors. PCR was performed using 60 Vbeta and 13 Jbeta primers. Data came from immunoSEQ multiplex PCR; TCRdb stores just in-frame clones and leaves some out. The repertoire includes 150,000 to 200,000 clones, 65% to 85% of them detected once, and about 6.3% sits in the top ten. Sequenced material: PBMCs. These receptors were collected from a male donor in good health and CMV-seropositive.

The chain has TRBV4-2 and TRBJ2-1; 10 bases line up with TRBD2. The CDR3 contains 16 residues. The junction had 9 bases not matched to a gene; V was cut back by 0 bases and J by 10 bases. The germline CDR1 and CDR2 sequences are LGHNA and YNFKEQ. The CDR3 reads CASSQEASGSLGEQFF. CDR3 DNA: TGTGCCAGCAGCCAAGAGGCTAGCGGGAGTTTAGGGGAGCAGTTCTTC.

This chain uses TRBV7-6 with TRBJ2-7, with D possibly TRBD2 on 6 matching bases. Germline loops: CDR1 SGHVS, CDR2 FNYEAQ. Trimming cost V 5 bases and J 0 bases, with 23 bases left between them. This CDR3 has 18 amino acids. This CDR3 is CASSPLPSGTLSSYEQYF. As DNA, the CDR3 is TGTGCCAGCAGCCCCCTACCCTCCGGGACTCTAAGCTCCTACGAGCAGTACTTC.

The CDR3 loop is CASSVAQGGAEAFF. CDR3 nucleotides: TGTGCCAGCAGCGTAGCGCAGGGAGGCGCTGAAGCTTTCTTT. The chain recombines TRBV9 with TRBJ1-1, with D possibly TRBD1 on 5 matching bases. The CDR3 has 14 residues. Trimming stripped 0 bases from V and 6 bases from J, with 12 bases between. CDR1 is SGDLS and CDR2 is YYNGEE in the germline V gene.

The J gene is TRBJ2-7, the V gene TRBV10-3; TRBD1 matches 8 bases. Germline assignment: CDR1 ENHRY and CDR2 SYGVKD. Germline trimming cut 10 bases from V and 3 bases from J; bases unmatched to any gene: 11. The CDR3 sequence is 14 residues long. The DNA of the CDR3 is TGTGCCAGCAAGGTCGTTGGACAGGGCTACGAGCAGTACTTC. As protein: CASKVVGQGYEQYF.

The rearrangement links TRBV14 to TRBJ2-3; 9 bases fit TRBD1. Germline CDR1 and CDR2: SGHDN and FVKESK. After removal of 5 bases from V and 3 bases from J, the junction contained 6 bases not matched to a gene. The CDR3 totals 15 residues. CDR3 coding DNA: TGTGCCAGCAGCTTACTGACAGGGGGAACAGATACGCAGTATTTT. Protein: CASSLLTGGTDTQYF.

This chain joins TRBV28 and TRBJ2-7; maybe TRBD1 (6 bases). This CDR3 region has 14 residues. Per the germline V gene, CDR1 is MDHEN and CDR2 is SYDVKM. The ends were cut back, 8 bases at V and 2 bases at J, with 16 bases in the middle. The CDR3 here is CASVNPQGPYEQYF. In DNA, the CDR3 is TGTGCCAGCGTCAACCCACAGGGTCCCTACGAGCAGTACTTC.

V usage is TRBV18 and J usage is TRBJ1-1, with TRBD1 as a possible D gene (6 bases). V was cut by 2 bases and J by 5 bases, with 9 bases left in between. The CDR3 length is 13 residues. Germline CDR1 is KGHSH and CDR2 is LQKENI. CDR3 in DNA: TGTGCCAGCTCACCAAACAGGGATACTGAAGCTTTCTTT. The encoded protein is CASSPNRDTEAFF.

The V and J genes are TRBV7-9 and TRBJ2-1; TRBD1 might be the D (6 bases). The V end lost 11 bases, the J end lost 6 bases, and 17 bases lay between the germline ends. The CDR3 totals 13 residues. Germline CDR1 SEHNR, CDR2 FQNEAQ (reference sequence). The CDR3 sequence is CARWAPRGNEQFF. The CDR3 nucleotides are TGTGCCCGATGGGCCCCCAGGGGCAATGAGCAGTTCTTC. Using reference TRBV7-9 and TRBJ2-1 for the parts outside the CDR3, the full variable domain is DTGVSQNPRHKITKRGQNVTFRCDPISEHNRLYWYRQTLGQGPEFLTYFQNEAQLEKSRLLSDRFSAERPKGSFSTLEIQRTEQGDSAMYLCARWAPRGNEQFFGPGTRLTVL.

The CDR3 spells CASSLASLAGVEHEQFF. CDR3 coding DNA: TGTGCCAGCAGCTTAGCGTCACTAGCGGGAGTAGAGCATGAGCAGTTCTTC. V gene TRBV7-2 combines with J gene TRBJ2-1; 11 nucleotides align to TRBD2. This CDR3 is 17 amino acids long. The germline V gene has CDR1 SGHTA and CDR2 FQGNSA. The V and J ends lost 0 bases and 8 bases, in that order; junction bases with no gene match: 9. Looking up the rest from reference TRBV7-2 and TRBJ2-1 gives the full variable domain: GAGVSQSPSNKVTEKGKDVELRCDPISGHTALYWYRQSLGQGLEFLIYFQGNSAPDKSGLPSDRFSAERTGGSVSTLTIQRTQQEDSAVYLCASSLASLAGVEHEQFFGPGTRLTVL.

Comment on this clone: The junction and the germline gene differ at one end; a read error may be behind it. The gene calls are TRBV6-5 and TRBJ1-2; no clear D gene. Germline CDR1 is MNHEY and CDR2 is SVGAGI. The CDR3 consists of 8 residues. The CDR3 DNA reads as TGTGCCAGCAGCCCCCCAGGTTTC. This codes for CASSPPGF.

This chain joins TRBV28 and TRBJ2-1, with D maybe TRBD2 (5 bases). CDR1 and CDR2 (germline): MDHEN, SYDVKM. The V gene lost 5 bases and the J gene lost 6 bases, with 14 bases spanning the gap. The CDR3 is 14 amino acids. CDR3 bases: TGTGCCAGCAGTCTCGGAGGCCTTGTCAATGAGCAGTTCTTC. This translates into CASSLGGLVNEQFF.

The chain combines TRBV25-1 with TRBJ2-7; TRBD2 matches at 14 bases. The length of the CDR3 is 16 residues. The germline V gene has CDR1 MGHDK and CDR2 SYGVNS. V was pared by 3 bases and J by 3 bases, with 4 bases of the junction left unmatched. The CDR3 here is CASSEAGTSGSYEQYF. CDR3 DNA: TGTGCCAGCAGTGAGGCCGGGACTAGCGGGAGCTACGAGCAGTACTTC.

The V and J genes are TRBV5-1 and TRBJ2-3, with 13 positions matching TRBD2. Per germline, CDR1 SGHRS and CDR2 YFSETQ. The length of the CDR3 is 17 residues. J was trimmed by 4 bases and V by 0 bases; bases with no gene match: 5. CDR3 DNA: TGCGCCAGCAGCTTGGCTACTAGCGGGAGGGACCCAGATACGCAGTATTTT. Protein: CASSLATSGRDPDTQYF.

The chain employs TRBV9 and TRBJ1-2; 7 bases match TRBD1. With 0 bases clipped from V and 2 bases from J, the junction kept 4 bases outside the gene matches. CDR1 and CDR2 from the germline V gene are SGDLS and YYNGEE. The CDR3 runs to 15 residues. The CDR3 bases are TGTGCCAGCAGCGTAGACGCGGGACAGAACTATGGCTACACCTTC. Protein: CASSVDAGQNYGYTF. Together with reference TRBV9 and TRBJ1-2, the CDR3 gives the full variable domain: DSGVTQTPKHLITATGQRVTLRCSPRSGDLSVYWYQQSLDQGLQFLIQYYNGEERAKGNILERFSAQQFPDLHSELNLSSLELGDSALYFCASSVDAGQNYGYTFGSGTRLTVV.

The V call is TRBV5-1, the J call TRBJ2-1; TRBD2 agrees at 9 bases. Losses at the gene ends were 0 bases for V and 6 bases for J; bases not matched to a gene: 13. Germline V gene lookup returns CDR1 SGHRS and CDR2 YFSETQ. The length of the CDR3 is 18 residues. Here the CDR3 reads CASSLGPASGAPGNEQFF. CDR3 coding DNA: TGCGCCAGCAGCTTGGGACCGGCTAGCGGGGCCCCCGGCAATGAGCAGTTCTTC.

The CDR3 spells CASRDRTRAQYF. For the CDR3, the DNA is TGTGCCAGCAGAGACAGGACGAGGGCCCAGTACTTC. V and J are TRBV7-2 and TRBJ2-5; D possibly corresponds to TRBD1 (6 bases). Germline V gene lookup returns CDR1 SGHTA and CDR2 FQGNSA. The CDR3 contains 12 residues. The V end was cut by 6 bases, the J end by 9 bases, with 14 bases between.

This clone appeared a few times. The genes are TRBV2 and TRBJ1-5, with TRBD1 identical over 7 bases. This CDR3 is 15 amino acids long. CDR1 is SNHLY and CDR2 is FYNNEI in the germline V gene. The V segment lost 5 bases and the J segment 4 bases; nucleotides outside the gene matches: 8. In DNA form, the CDR3 reads TGTGCCAGCAGTTTAACAGGGGCAGGGAATCAGCCCCAGCATTTT. Translated: CASSLTGAGNQPQHF.

The chain has TRBV28 and TRBJ1-1, with D possibly TRBD1 on 5 matching bases. V lost 3 bases to trimming and J lost 3 bases, with 8 bases between them. This CDR3 region has 13 residues. The germline CDR1 and CDR2 sequences are MDHEN and SYDVKM. The CDR3 spells CASSLVTDTEAFF. CDR3 DNA sequence: TGTGCCAGCAGTTTGGTGACAGACACTGAAGCTTTCTTT.

The V and J genes are TRBV6-5 and TRBJ1-5; tentatively, D is TRBD1 (6 bases). Germline CDR1 and CDR2: MNHEY and SVGAGI. The CDR3 runs to 13 residues. V lost 6 bases, J lost 6 bases, and 12 bases lay in between. Written as DNA, the CDR3 is TGTGCCAGCAGCCTGCGGGGGCTTCAGCCCCAGCATTTT. The encoded protein is CASSLRGLQPQHF.

V is TRBV11-3 and J is TRBJ2-3; 11 bases align to TRBD1. J gave up 4 bases and V 5 bases, and 8 bases lay outside the gene matches. The CDR3 length is 16 residues. Germline V CDR1 and CDR2: SGHNT, YENEEA. The CDR3 region is CASSPLGQGEPDTQYF. CDR3 DNA: TGTGCCAGCAGCCCACTGGGACAGGGGGAACCAGATACGCAGTATTTT. Drawing the rest from reference TRBV11-3 and TRBJ2-3, the complete variable domain is EAGVVQSPRYKIIEKKQPVAFWCNPISGHNTLYWYLQNLGQGPELLIRYENEEAVDDSQLPKDRFSAERLKGVDSTLKIQPAELGDSAVYLCASSPLGQGEPDTQYFGPGTRLTVL.

CDR3 DNA sequence: TGTGCCAGCAGTTACTCCGGGGAGGGCTTTGAAGCTTTCTTT. Translated: CASSYSGEGFEAFF. This chain uses TRBV6-5 with TRBJ1-1; the D is unclear. The CDR3 runs 14 residues. V lost 0 bases and J 7 bases, leaving 12 bases between the germline ends. Germline-derived CDR1 and CDR2 are MNHEY and SVGAGI.

In this sample, this clone turned up once. The sample contains more than one DNA sequence encoding this CDR3. The chain uses TRBV7-2 and TRBJ1-2, with TRBD1 matching 8 bases. The CDR3 extends over 12 amino acids. The ends lost 5 bases at V and 13 bases at J; junction bases unmatched: 9. Germline CDR1 is SGHTA and CDR2 is FQGNSA. CDR3 nucleotide sequence: TGTGCCAGCAGCACCAGACAGGGGCCGATCACCTTC. It is translated as CASSTRQGPITF.

This chain uses TRBV10-2 with TRBJ2-3; weak D call: TRBD2 (6 bases). The CDR3 runs to 17 residues. Germline values: CDR1 WSHSY, CDR2 SAAADI. Trimming removed 2 bases at V and 5 bases at J, with 20 bases between. CDR3: CASSELPAGRPKDTQYF. In DNA, the CDR3 is TGCGCCAGCAGTGAGCTTCCTGCGGGGCGCCCGAAAGATACGCAGTATTTT.

The chain carries TRBV11-2 and TRBJ2-7, with 7 bases aligning to TRBD1. V was clipped by 1 base and J by 5 bases; unmatched bases: 5. Germline CDR1 and CDR2: SGHAT and FQNNGV. This CDR3 is built from 14 residues. The CDR3 DNA sequence: TGTGCCAGCAGCTTAGTGCCGACAGGGCACGAGCAGTACTTC. It is translated as CASSLVPTGHEQYF.

V gene TRBV7-2 combines with J gene TRBJ2-7, with TRBD2 as a possible D gene (5 bases). This CDR3 is built from 17 residues. The germline CDR1 and CDR2 sequences are SGHTA and FQGNSA. The V end was cut by 4 bases, the J end by 3 bases, with 22 bases between. The DNA of the CDR3 is TGTGCCAGCAGCTCGGCATTCACGGGATCACCACACTACGAGCAGTACTTC. It specifies CASSSAFTGSPHYEQYF.

Concerning this clone: A read error may produce the germline difference seen at one junction end. The genes are TRBV15 and TRBJ2-5; 13 bases match TRBD2. The last part of the DNA fits TRBJ2-7 better; the J call may be wrong. This CDR3 has 18 amino acids. The germline V gene encodes CDR1 LNHNV and CDR2 YYDKDF (reference sequence). Written as DNA, the CDR3 is TGTGCCATCAGCTCCGGACTAGCGGGAGTCCCCCTCTCCTACGAGCAGTACTTC. The encoded protein is CAISSGLAGVPLSYEQYF.

The rearrangement links TRBV27 to TRBJ2-5; the match to TRBD2 covers 12 bases. The DNA matches TRBJ2-7 better at its end, which makes the J call doubtful. This CDR3 spans 17 amino acids. The germline V gene encodes CDR1 MNHEY and CDR2 SMNVEV (reference sequence). Here the CDR3 reads CASSRQGPLAGGYEQYF. The CDR3 DNA is TGTGCCAGCAGTCGACAGGGCCCACTAGCGGGAGGATACGAGCAGTACTTC.

This CDR3 is CASSSFPPRTSRRETQYF. CDR3 coding DNA: TGTGCCAGCAGCTCTTTTCCCCCCAGGACTAGCAGGAGGGAGACCCAGTACTTC. The chain has TRBV7-9 and TRBJ2-5; 8 bases match TRBD2. The V gene end was trimmed by 4 bases and the J gene end by 5 bases; junction bases not matched to a gene: 18. The CDR3 spans 18 residues. Germline V gene sequence: CDR1 SEHNR, CDR2 FQNEAQ (reference sequence).

V gene TRBV5-4 combines with J gene TRBJ1-1, with 8 bases identical to TRBD1. Germline loops: CDR1 SGHNT, CDR2 YYREEE (reference sequence). CDR3 length: 15 amino acids. Germline trimming cut 4 bases from V and 3 bases from J; bases unmatched to any gene: 8. This CDR3 is CASSRRDRGDTEAFF. The CDR3 DNA is TGTGCCAGCAGCCGACGAGACAGGGGCGACACTGAAGCTTTCTTT.

The chain is built from TRBV15 and TRBJ1-1, with no clear D. The ends were cut back, 1 base at V and 4 bases at J, with 10 bases in the middle. This CDR3 is built from 14 residues. The V gene's germline CDR1 is LNHNV and CDR2 YYDKDF (reference sequence). CDR3 nucleotides: TGTGCCACCAGCAGAGCCCCAACTCTCACTGAAGCTTTCTTT. It codes for CATSRAPTLTEAFF.

The chain carries TRBV5-8 and TRBJ1-1; D call uncertain. V was trimmed by 5 bases and J by 8 bases, leaving 10 bases between them. CDR3 size: 11 residues. The germline gives CDR1 SGHTS, CDR2 YDEGEE. CDR3 amino acids: CASRETTEAFF. In DNA, the CDR3 is TGTGCCAGCAGAGAGACAACGGAAGCTTTCTTT. The full variable domain, in which reference TRBV5-8 and TRBJ1-1 provide the parts outside the CDR3, is EAGVTQSPTHLIKTRGQQATLRCSPISGHTSVYWYQQALGLGLQFLLWYDEGEERNRGNFPPRFSGRQFPNYSSELNVNALELEDSALYLCASRETTEAFFGQGTRLTVV.

The chain employs TRBV2 and TRBJ2-2; maybe TRBD2 (5 bases). The CDR3 totals 13 residues. Germline CDR1 SNHLY, CDR2 FYNNEI. V lost 5 bases and J lost 5, with 9 bases in between. The CDR3 nucleotides read TGTGCCAGCAGTCCACCGGGGACCGGGGAGCTGTTTTTT. It translates to CASSPPGTGELFF.